These T cell receptor beta chains were read from a single sample in a study of spatial heterogeneity in lung cancer. TCRdb re-derived calls from the 5' RACE reads in MiXCR, one entry per CDR3 protein. The table includes 90,000 to 95,000 distinct CDR3 sequences, around 12% detected once. Sequenced here: PBMCs, sampled at surgery. The origin of the receptors is a male donor with early-stage non-small cell lung cancer. CDR3s include the opening cysteine and the closing phenylalanine or tryptophan. D genes are given only for firm matches. Clone sizes are given selectively: once, few, many, or a class where the clone is expanded.

J gene: TRBJ2-5; V gene: TRBV7-9; clone size: few; D gene: -; CDR3 DNA: TGTGCCAGCAGCTTAGGGGCGATCCAAGAGACCCAGTACTTC; CDR3 protein: CASSLGAIQETQYF
J gene: TRBJ2-3; V gene: TRBV10-2; clone size: -; D gene: -; CDR3 DNA: TGCGCCAGCAGTGAGTCGACAAGAGATACGCAGTATTTT; CDR3 protein: CASSESTRDTQYF
J gene: TRBJ2-5; V gene: TRBV19; clone size: -; D gene: -; CDR3 DNA: TGTGCCAGTAGTATAGATATCAACGGGGGACAAGAGACCCAGTACTTC; CDR3 protein: CASSIDINGGQETQYF
J gene: TRBJ2-3; V gene: TRBV9; clone size: -; D gene: -; CDR3 DNA: TGTGCCAGCAGCGAAAGCAGGGGGGCCAGCGCAGCAGATACGCAGTATTTT; CDR3 protein: CASSESRGASAADTQYF
J gene: TRBJ2-7; V gene: TRBV7-2; clone size: once; D gene: -; CDR3 DNA: TGTGCCAGCAGCTTAGGACAGGAGACCTACGAGCAGTACTTC; CDR3 protein: CASSLGQETYEQYF
J gene: TRBJ1-3; V gene: TRBV6-5; clone size: -; D gene: TRBD1; CDR3 DNA: TGTGCCAGCAGTTACTCGGGACAGAGCAGTGGAAACACCATATATTTT; CDR3 protein: CASSYSGQSSGNTIYF
J gene: TRBJ1-2; V gene: TRBV7-9; clone size: few; D gene: -; CDR3 DNA: TGTGCCAGCAGCTCCGTTACAGGGCCCTATGGCTACACCTTC; CDR3 protein: CASSSVTGPYGYTF
J gene: TRBJ1-5; V gene: TRBV11-2; clone size: few; D gene: TRBD1; CDR3 DNA: TGTGCCAGCAGCGTGGGGACAGCGGGTCAGCCCCAGCATTTT; CDR3 protein: CASSVGTAGQPQHF
J gene: TRBJ2-5; V gene: TRBV12-3/TRBV12-4; clone size: -; D gene: -; CDR3 DNA: TGTGCCAGCAGTAAAGAGTCATTGACCCAGTACTTC; CDR3 protein: CASSKESLTQYF
J gene: TRBJ1-2; V gene: TRBV5-1; clone size: few; D gene: -; CDR3 DNA: TGCGCCAGCAGCGGGGGGACCTCTAACTATGGCTACACCTTC; CDR3 protein: CASSGGTSNYGYTF
J gene: TRBJ2-5; V gene: TRBV11-3; clone size: few; D gene: TRBD2; CDR3 DNA: TGTGCCAGCAGCCCTGGGACTAGCGGGGGGACTGAAGAGACCCAGTACTTC; CDR3 protein: CASSPGTSGGTEETQYF
J gene: TRBJ1-5; V gene: TRBV19; clone size: few; D gene: -; CDR3 DNA: TGTGCCAGTAGTATTGGGGGAGGGAGCAATCAGCCCCAGCATTTT; CDR3 protein: CASSIGGGSNQPQHF
J gene: TRBJ1-1; V gene: TRBV7-9; clone size: many; D gene: TRBD1; CDR3 DNA: TGTGCCAGCAGCTTATGGGACAGTGAAGCTTTCTTT; CDR3 protein: CASSLWDSEAFF
J gene: TRBJ2-7; V gene: TRBV7-9; clone size: -; D gene: TRBD1; CDR3 DNA: TGTGCCAGCAGTCGGACCGGGACAGGTTCCTACGAGCAGTACTTC; CDR3 protein: CASSRTGTGSYEQYF
J gene: TRBJ1-1; V gene: TRBV30; clone size: -; D gene: TRBD1; CDR3 DNA: TGTGCCTGGAGCCTGGACAGGGGTCTTCTTGAAGCTTTCTTT; CDR3 protein: CAWSLDRGLLEAFF
J gene: TRBJ2-1; V gene: TRBV10-3; clone size: many; D gene: TRBD1; CDR3 DNA: TGTGCCATCAGTGAGTTAGGACAGGGCTTCAGGAATGAGCAGTTCTTC; CDR3 protein: CAISELGQGFRNEQFF
J gene: TRBJ2-3; V gene: TRBV20-1; clone size: -; D gene: TRBD2; CDR3 DNA: TGCAGTGCTCACCCTCCGACTAGCGGGAGAGCAGATACGCAGTATTTT; CDR3 protein: CSAHPPTSGRADTQYF
J gene: TRBJ2-1; V gene: TRBV20-1; clone size: few; D gene: TRBD2; CDR3 DNA: TGCAGTGCTAGATTCACTAGCGGAATGAGCTCCTACAATGAGCAGTTCTTC; CDR3 protein: CSARFTSGMSSYNEQFF
J gene: TRBJ2-5; V gene: TRBV4-3; clone size: -; D gene: -; CDR3 DNA: TGCGCTCCACCAAACGTCCGGAATCAGTGGACCCAGTACTTC; CDR3 protein: CAPPNVRNQWTQYF
J gene: TRBJ2-7; V gene: TRBV30; clone size: -; D gene: -; CDR3 DNA: TGTGCCTGGAGTGTAACGTACGAGCAGTACTTC; CDR3 protein: CAWSVTYEQYF
J gene: TRBJ2-3; V gene: TRBV7-9; clone size: -; D gene: TRBD2; CDR3 DNA: TGTGCCAGCAGTTTAGCGGGAGTCGCGGATACGCAGTATTTT; CDR3 protein: CASSLAGVADTQYF
J gene: TRBJ2-1; V gene: TRBV6-2/TRBV6-3; clone size: -; D gene: -; CDR3 DNA: TGTGCCAGCAGTTACCGAAATGATGAGCAGTTCTTC; CDR3 protein: CASSYRNDEQFF
J gene: TRBJ2-1; V gene: TRBV20-1; clone size: -; D gene: -; CDR3 DNA: TGCAGTGCGGAGGACCGGGGGCTAGCGGTCCACAATGAGCAGTTCTTC; CDR3 protein: CSAEDRGLAVHNEQFF
J gene: TRBJ1-2; V gene: TRBV12-3/TRBV12-4; clone size: many; D gene: -; CDR3 DNA: TGTGCCAGCAGTTTAGAGGCAGGCAACTATGGCTACACCTTC; CDR3 protein: CASSLEAGNYGYTF
J gene: TRBJ2-7; V gene: TRBV29-1; clone size: many; D gene: TRBD1; CDR3 DNA: TGCAGCGCTAGACAGGGGATGGGCGAGCAGTACTTC; CDR3 protein: CSARQGMGEQYF
J gene: TRBJ2-3; V gene: TRBV7-9; clone size: few; D gene: TRBD2; CDR3 DNA: TGTGCCAGCAGCTTCGATAGCGGGAGAGGTACGCAGTATTTT; CDR3 protein: CASSFDSGRGTQYF
J gene: TRBJ1-1; V gene: TRBV25-1; clone size: few; D gene: -; CDR3 DNA: TGTGCCACCCGGAGGGCCTCATCGAACACTGAAGCTTTCTTT; CDR3 protein: CATRRASSNTEAFF
J gene: TRBJ2-5; V gene: TRBV20-1; clone size: -; D gene: TRBD2; CDR3 DNA: TGCAGTGCTACCCCCGGACTAGCGGGCGGGGAGGCCCAGTACTTC; CDR3 protein: CSATPGLAGGEAQYF
J gene: TRBJ2-7; V gene: TRBV29-1; clone size: many; D gene: -; CDR3 DNA: TGCAGCGTTGAAGGAGATAGGTACGAGCAGTACTTC; CDR3 protein: CSVEGDRYEQYF
J gene: TRBJ2-7; V gene: TRBV27; clone size: few; D gene: TRBD1; CDR3 DNA: TGTGCCAGCACTAGCCGGGACAGAGCCTACGAGCAGTACTTC; CDR3 protein: CASTSRDRAYEQYF
J gene: TRBJ2-4; V gene: TRBV19; clone size: -; D gene: TRBD1; CDR3 DNA: TGTGCCAGTAGTATAGTGGGACAGAGAGCCAAAAACATTCAGTACTTC; CDR3 protein: CASSIVGQRAKNIQYF
J gene: TRBJ2-6; V gene: TRBV5-4; clone size: few; D gene: TRBD2; CDR3 DNA: TGTGCCAGCAGCTACCCATCGGGAGGGCCTGGGGCCAACGTCCTGACTTTC; CDR3 protein: CASSYPSGGPGANVLTF
J gene: TRBJ1-6; V gene: TRBV27; clone size: -; D gene: TRBD1; CDR3 DNA: TGTGCCAGCAGTTTCCGGGGGGACAGGGGCTCTAATTCACCCCTCCACTTT; CDR3 protein: CASSFRGDRGSNSPLHF
J gene: TRBJ2-4; V gene: TRBV6-2/TRBV6-3; clone size: many; D gene: -; CDR3 DNA: TGTGCCAGCAGTTACTCGAAAGTAGCCAAAAACATTCAGTACTTC; CDR3 protein: CASSYSKVAKNIQYF
J gene: TRBJ2-1; V gene: TRBV9; clone size: -; D gene: TRBD2; CDR3 DNA: TGTGCCAGCAGCGTAAGCGGGGAGACGGGTTTTGAGCAGTTCTTC; CDR3 protein: CASSVSGETGFEQFF
J gene: TRBJ2-7; V gene: TRBV9; clone size: -; D gene: TRBD2; CDR3 DNA: TGTGCCAGCAGCGAGGGACTAGCGGAGTTGGGGTACGAGCAGTACTTC; CDR3 protein: CASSEGLAELGYEQYF
J gene: TRBJ2-5; V gene: TRBV5-1; clone size: -; D gene: -; CDR3 DNA: TGCGCCAGCAGCCCGAGGTTCGACACGGGAAGACAAGAGACCCAGTACTTC; CDR3 protein: CASSPRFDTGRQETQYF
J gene: TRBJ2-2; V gene: TRBV29-1; clone size: few; D gene: TRBD1; CDR3 DNA: TGCAGCGTGGGCCGTGGGACAGGGGCGAGCGGGGAGCTGTTTTTT; CDR3 protein: CSVGRGTGASGELFF
J gene: TRBJ2-7; V gene: TRBV25-1; clone size: -; D gene: TRBD1; CDR3 DNA: TGTGCCAGCAGTGGACAGGGCTCCTACGAGCAGTACTTC; CDR3 protein: CASSGQGSYEQYF
J gene: TRBJ2-2; V gene: TRBV29-1; clone size: few; D gene: -; CDR3 DNA: TGCAGCGTTGCGAACACCGGGGAGCCGTTTTTT; CDR3 protein: CSVANTGEPFF
J gene: TRBJ1-6; V gene: TRBV12-3/TRBV12-4; clone size: -; D gene: -; CDR3 DNA: TGTGCCAGCAGTGTGGGCACACCCCTCCACTTT; CDR3 protein: CASSVGTPLHF
J gene: TRBJ2-5; V gene: TRBV24-1; clone size: -; D gene: -; CDR3 DNA: TGTGCCACCAGTGATTTTCCGACAGCCGGAAAAGAGACCCAGTACTTC; CDR3 protein: CATSDFPTAGKETQYF
J gene: TRBJ2-7; V gene: TRBV9; clone size: -; D gene: TRBD1; CDR3 DNA: TGTGCCAGCAGCGTAGCAGGGGGCAACGAGCAGTACTTC; CDR3 protein: CASSVAGGNEQYF
J gene: TRBJ2-7; V gene: TRBV5-4; clone size: -; D gene: TRBD1; CDR3 DNA: TGTGCCAGCAGCTCCCCGGGACAGGGAATCGAGCAGTACTTC; CDR3 protein: CASSSPGQGIEQYF
J gene: TRBJ2-3; V gene: TRBV7-8; clone size: few; D gene: -; CDR3 DNA: TGTGCCAGCAGCTTAGCCAGGTTTAGAGACACAGATACGCAGTATTTT; CDR3 protein: CASSLARFRDTDTQYF
J gene: TRBJ2-7; V gene: TRBV20-1; clone size: once; D gene: TRBD1; CDR3 DNA: TGCAGTGCTAGAGTTCTCGGACAGGAGTACGAGCAGTACTTC; CDR3 protein: CSARVLGQEYEQYF